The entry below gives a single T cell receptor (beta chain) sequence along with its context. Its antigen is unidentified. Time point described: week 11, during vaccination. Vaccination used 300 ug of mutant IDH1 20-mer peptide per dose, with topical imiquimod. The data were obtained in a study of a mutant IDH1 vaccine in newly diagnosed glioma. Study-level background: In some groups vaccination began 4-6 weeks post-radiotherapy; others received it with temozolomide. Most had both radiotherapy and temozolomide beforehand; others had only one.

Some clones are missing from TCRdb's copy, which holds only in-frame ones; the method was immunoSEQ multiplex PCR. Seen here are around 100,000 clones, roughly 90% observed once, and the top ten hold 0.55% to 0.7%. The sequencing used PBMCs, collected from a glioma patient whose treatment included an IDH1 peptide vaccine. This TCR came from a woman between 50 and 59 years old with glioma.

This CDR3 reads CASSKLPANQPQHF. The CDR3 nucleotides are TGTGCCAGCAGCAAACTTCCGGCAAATCAGCCCCAGCATTTT. The chain carries TRBV21-1 and TRBJ1-5. TRBV21-1 represents a pseudogene. This CDR3 comprises 14 residues.